The clone carrying this T cell receptor (beta chain) showed up just once. Antigen unknown. This specimen comes from a study of Ad26.COV2.S vaccination and SARS-CoV-2 variants. Study-level results: Researchers cautioned that TCR breadth and depth analyses may have underestimated total T cell responses.

The sample's treatment: over 15 received Ad26.COV2.S at low or high dose, single or two shots; five or six received placebo; per-sample allocation not given. Collection of the samples took place on day 63 after the first injection of vaccine or placebo. Adults aged 18-55 years in Boston included the donor. Profiling relied on immunoSEQ multiplex PCR, and the TCRdb table lists in-frame clones only, not all of them. The sample includes 450,000 to 550,000 clones, 89% seen only once; the top ten take about 2.5%. This CDR3 is built from 15 residues. V lost 8 bases to trimming and J lost 9 bases; unmatched junction nucleotides: 14. Germline lookup yields CDR1 KGHSH and CDR2 LQKENI.

The sequence came from a person aged 18-65 years who received the Ad26.COV2.S COVID-19 vaccine or a placebo. Source: peripheral blood, taken in a trial of Ad26.COV2.S vaccine versus placebo. J is TRBJ2-1 and V is TRBV18, with TRBD1 identical over 9 bases. The CDR3 nucleotides are TGTGCCAGCCGAGGAAACAGGGGGCGAGGATTTGAGCAGTTCTTC. Translated, it gives CASRGNRGRGFEQFF.